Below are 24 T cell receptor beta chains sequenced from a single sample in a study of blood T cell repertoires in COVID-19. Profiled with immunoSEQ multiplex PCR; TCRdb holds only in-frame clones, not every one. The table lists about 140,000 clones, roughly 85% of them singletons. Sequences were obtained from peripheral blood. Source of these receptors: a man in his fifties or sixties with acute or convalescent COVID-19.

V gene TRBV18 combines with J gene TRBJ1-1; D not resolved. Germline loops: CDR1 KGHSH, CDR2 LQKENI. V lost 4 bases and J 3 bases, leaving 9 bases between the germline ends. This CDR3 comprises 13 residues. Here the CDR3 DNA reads TGTGCCAGCTCACAGTACATTGACACTGAAGCTTTCTTT. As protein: CASSQYIDTEAFF.

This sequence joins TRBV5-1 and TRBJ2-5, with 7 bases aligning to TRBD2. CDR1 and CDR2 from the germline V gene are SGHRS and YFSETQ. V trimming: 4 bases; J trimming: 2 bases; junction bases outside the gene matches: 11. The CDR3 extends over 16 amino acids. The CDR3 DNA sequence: TGCGCCAGCAGCCCTGGAGTGGCTAGCGGACAAGAGACCCAGTACTTC. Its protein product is CASSPGVASGQETQYF.

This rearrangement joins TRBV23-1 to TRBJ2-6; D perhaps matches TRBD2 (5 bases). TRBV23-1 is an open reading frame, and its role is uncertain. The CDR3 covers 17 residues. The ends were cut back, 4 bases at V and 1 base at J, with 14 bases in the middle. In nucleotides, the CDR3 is TGCGCCAGCAGTCTGTTCGGGGATTGGTCTGGGGCCAACGTCCTGACTTTC. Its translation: CASSLFGDWSGANVLTF.

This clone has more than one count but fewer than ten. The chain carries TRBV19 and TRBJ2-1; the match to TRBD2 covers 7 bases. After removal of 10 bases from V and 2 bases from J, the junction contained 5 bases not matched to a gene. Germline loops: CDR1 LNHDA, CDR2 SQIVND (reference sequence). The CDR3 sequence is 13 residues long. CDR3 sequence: CATRESAYNEQFF. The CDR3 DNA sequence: TGTGCCACGCGGGAGAGTGCCTACAATGAGCAGTTCTTC.

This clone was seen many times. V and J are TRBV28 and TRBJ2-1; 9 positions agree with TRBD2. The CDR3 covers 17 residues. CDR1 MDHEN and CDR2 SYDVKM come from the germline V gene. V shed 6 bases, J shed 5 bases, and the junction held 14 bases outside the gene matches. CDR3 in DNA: TGTGCCAGCAGCGATGATCTGGGCGGGAGGGCGGACAATGAGCAGTTCTTC. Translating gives CASSDDLGGRADNEQFF.

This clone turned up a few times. The CDR3 here is CASSQRLVGYEQYF. In DNA form, the CDR3 reads TGTGCCAGCAGTCAAAGACTAGTTGGCTACGAGCAGTACTTC. The chain employs TRBV2 and TRBJ2-7; possible D gene TRBD2, 6 bases. Looked up from germline, CDR1 is SNHLY and CDR2 is FYNNEI. Trimming removed 5 bases from V and 3 bases from J, with 14 bases in between. The CDR3 covers 14 residues.

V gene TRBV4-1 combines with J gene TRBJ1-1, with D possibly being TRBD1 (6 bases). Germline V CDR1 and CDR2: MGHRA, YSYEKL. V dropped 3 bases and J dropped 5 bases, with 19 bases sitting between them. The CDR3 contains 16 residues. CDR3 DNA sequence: TGCGCCAGCAGCCAGGGCATCGTGGGGGCTGAAACTGAAGCTTTCTTT. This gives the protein CASSQGIVGAETEAFF.

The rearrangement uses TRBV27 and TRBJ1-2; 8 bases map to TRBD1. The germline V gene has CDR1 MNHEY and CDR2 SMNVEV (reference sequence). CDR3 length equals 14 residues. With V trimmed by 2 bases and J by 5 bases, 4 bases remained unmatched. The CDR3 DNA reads TGTGCCAGCAGTTTACAGGGGGCAGGATATGGCTACACCTTC. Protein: CASSLQGAGYGYTF.

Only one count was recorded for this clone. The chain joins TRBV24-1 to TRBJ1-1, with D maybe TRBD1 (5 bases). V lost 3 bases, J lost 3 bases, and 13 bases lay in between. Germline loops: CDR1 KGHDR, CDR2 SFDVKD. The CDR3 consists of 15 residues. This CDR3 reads CATSDATGGHTEAFF. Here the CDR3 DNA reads TGTGCCACCAGTGATGCTACGGGGGGTCACACTGAAGCTTTCTTT.

CDR3 residues: CASSPSGLATGELFF. CDR3 bases: TGTGCCAGCAGCCCCTCGGGACTAGCCACCGGGGAGCTGTTTTTT. V gene TRBV6-2 or TRBV6-3 combines with J gene TRBJ2-2, with 9 nucleotides matching TRBD2. V lost 6 bases and J lost 4; bases outside the gene matches: 6. The germline gives CDR1 MNHEY, CDR2 SVGEGT. The CDR3 covers 15 residues.

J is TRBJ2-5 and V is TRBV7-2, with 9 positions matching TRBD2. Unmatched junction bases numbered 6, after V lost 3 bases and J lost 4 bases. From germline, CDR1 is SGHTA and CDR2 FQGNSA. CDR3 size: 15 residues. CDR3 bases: TGTGCCAGCAGCTTGGACGGCGGGAGGGCAGAGACCCAGTACTTC. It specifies CASSLDGGRAETQYF.

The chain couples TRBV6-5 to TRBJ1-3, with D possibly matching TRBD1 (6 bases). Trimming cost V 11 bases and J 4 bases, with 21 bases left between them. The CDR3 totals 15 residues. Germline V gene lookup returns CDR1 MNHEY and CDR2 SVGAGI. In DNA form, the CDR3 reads TGTGCCGCCACGCGTGGGGCAGGGGAAGGAAACACCATATATTTT. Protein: CAATRGAGEGNTIYF.

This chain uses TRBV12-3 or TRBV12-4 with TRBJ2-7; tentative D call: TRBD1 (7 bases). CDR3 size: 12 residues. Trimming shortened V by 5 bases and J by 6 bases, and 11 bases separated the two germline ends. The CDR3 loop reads CASSRQGGEQYF. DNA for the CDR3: TGTGCCAGCAGTAGACAGGGAGGCGAGCAGTACTTC.

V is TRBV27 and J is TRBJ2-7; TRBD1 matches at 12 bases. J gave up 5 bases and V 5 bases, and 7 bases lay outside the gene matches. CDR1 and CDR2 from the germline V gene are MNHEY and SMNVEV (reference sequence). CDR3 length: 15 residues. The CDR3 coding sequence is TGTGCCAGCAGTAAGGGACAGGGGGCGCGCGACGAGCAGTACTTC. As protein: CASSKGQGARDEQYF.

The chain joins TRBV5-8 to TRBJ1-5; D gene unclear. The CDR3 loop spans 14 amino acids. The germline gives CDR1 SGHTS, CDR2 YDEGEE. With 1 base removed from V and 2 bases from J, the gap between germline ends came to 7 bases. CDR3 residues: CASSLSGGNQPQHF. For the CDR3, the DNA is TGTGCCAGCAGCTTGAGCGGGGGCAATCAGCCCCAGCATTTT.

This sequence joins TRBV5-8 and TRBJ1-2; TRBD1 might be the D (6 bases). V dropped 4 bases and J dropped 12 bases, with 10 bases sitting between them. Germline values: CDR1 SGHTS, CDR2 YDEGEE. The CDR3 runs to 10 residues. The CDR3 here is CASSLGGHTF. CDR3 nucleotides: TGTGCCAGCAGCCTAGGGGGTCACACCTTC.

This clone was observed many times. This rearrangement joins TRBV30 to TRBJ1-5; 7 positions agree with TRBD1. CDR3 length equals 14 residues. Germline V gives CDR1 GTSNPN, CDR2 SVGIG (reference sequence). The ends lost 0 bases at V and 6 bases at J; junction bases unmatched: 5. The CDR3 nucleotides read TGTGCCTGGAGTGTAACGGCAGGGGGTCAGCCCCAGCATTTT. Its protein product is CAWSVTAGGQPQHF.

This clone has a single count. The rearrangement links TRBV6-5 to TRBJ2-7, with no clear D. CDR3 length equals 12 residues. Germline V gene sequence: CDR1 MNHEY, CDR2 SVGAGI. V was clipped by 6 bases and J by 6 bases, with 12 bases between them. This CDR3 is CASSRRSGEQYF. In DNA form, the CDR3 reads TGTGCCAGCAGCCGCCGGTCGGGCGAGCAGTACTTC.

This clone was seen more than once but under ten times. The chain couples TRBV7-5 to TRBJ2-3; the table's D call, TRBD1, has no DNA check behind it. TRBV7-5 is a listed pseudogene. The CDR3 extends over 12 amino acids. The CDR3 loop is CARRQGTDTQYF. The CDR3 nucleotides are TGTGCCAGAAGGCAGGGCACAGATACGCAGTATTTT.

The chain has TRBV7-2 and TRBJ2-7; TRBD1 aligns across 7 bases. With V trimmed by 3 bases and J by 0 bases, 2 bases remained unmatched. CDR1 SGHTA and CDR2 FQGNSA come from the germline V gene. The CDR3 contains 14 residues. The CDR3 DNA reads TGTGCCAGCAGCTTGGACAGGAGCTCCTACGAGCAGTACTTC. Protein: CASSLDRSSYEQYF.

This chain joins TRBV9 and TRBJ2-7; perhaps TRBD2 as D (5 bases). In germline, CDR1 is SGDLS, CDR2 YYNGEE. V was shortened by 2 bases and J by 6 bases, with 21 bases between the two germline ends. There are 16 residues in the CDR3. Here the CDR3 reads CASSVSADLGWPEQYF. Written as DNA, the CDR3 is TGTGCCAGCAGCGTTTCCGCGGACTTGGGGTGGCCCGAGCAGTACTTC.

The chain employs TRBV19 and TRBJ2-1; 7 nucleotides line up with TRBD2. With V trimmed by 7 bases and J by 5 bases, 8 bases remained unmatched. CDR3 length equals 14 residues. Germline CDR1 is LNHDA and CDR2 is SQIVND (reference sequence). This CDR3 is CASKWASGDNEQFF. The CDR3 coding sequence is TGTGCCAGTAAATGGGCTAGCGGTGACAATGAGCAGTTCTTC.

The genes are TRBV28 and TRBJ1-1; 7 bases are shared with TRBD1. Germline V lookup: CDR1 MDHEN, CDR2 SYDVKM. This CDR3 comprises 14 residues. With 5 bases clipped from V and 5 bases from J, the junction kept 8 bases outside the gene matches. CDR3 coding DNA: TGTGCCAGCAGTCCGACAGGGTTGAGAACTGAAGCTTTCTTT. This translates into CASSPTGLRTEAFF. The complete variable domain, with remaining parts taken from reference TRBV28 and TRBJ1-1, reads DVKVTQSSRYLVKRTGEKVFLECVQDMDHENMFWYRQDPGLGLRLIYFSYDVKMKEKGDIPEGYSVSREKKERFSLILESASTNQTSMYLCASSPTGLRTEAFFGQGTRLTVV.

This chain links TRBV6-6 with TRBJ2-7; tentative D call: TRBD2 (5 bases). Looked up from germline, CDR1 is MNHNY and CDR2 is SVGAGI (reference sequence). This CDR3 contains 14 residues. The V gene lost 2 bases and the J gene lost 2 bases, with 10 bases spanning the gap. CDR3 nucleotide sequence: TGTGCCAGCAGTTACCCGGGAATCACCTACGAGCAGTACTTC. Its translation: CASSYPGITYEQYF.